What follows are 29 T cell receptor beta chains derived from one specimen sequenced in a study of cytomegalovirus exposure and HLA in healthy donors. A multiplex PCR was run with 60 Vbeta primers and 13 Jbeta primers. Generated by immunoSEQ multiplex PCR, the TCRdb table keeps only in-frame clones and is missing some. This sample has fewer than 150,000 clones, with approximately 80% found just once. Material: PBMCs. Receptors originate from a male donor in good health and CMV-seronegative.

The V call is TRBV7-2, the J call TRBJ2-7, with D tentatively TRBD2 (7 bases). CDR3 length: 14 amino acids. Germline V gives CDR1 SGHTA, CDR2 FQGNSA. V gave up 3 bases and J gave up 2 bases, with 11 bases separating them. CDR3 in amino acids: CASSLGGGAYEQYF. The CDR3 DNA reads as TGTGCCAGCAGCTTGGGAGGGGGGGCCTACGAGCAGTACTTC.

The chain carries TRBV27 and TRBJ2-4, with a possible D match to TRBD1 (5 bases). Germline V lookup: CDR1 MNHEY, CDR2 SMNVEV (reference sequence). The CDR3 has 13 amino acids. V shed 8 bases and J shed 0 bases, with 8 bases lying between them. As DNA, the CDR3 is TGTGCCAGCCGACAGCTAGCCAAAAACATTCAGTACTTC. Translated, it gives CASRQLAKNIQYF.

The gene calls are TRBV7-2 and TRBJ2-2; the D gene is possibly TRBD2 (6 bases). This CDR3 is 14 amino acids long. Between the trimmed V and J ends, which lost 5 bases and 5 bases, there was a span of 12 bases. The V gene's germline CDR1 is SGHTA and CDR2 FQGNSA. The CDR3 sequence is CASSLRAGTGELFF. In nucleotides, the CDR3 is TGTGCCAGCAGCCTTAGGGCGGGGACCGGGGAGCTGTTTTTT.

CDR3 in amino acids: CASSFQGRGNTEAFF. The CDR3 nucleotides read TGTGCCAGCAGCTTCCAGGGTAGGGGGAACACTGAAGCTTTCTTT. This rearrangement joins TRBV7-2 to TRBJ1-1; a weak D match, TRBD1 (5 bases). The CDR3 is 15 amino acids. CDR1 is SGHTA, CDR2 FQGNSA, per germline. V was cut by 3 bases and J by 1 base, with 12 bases left in between.

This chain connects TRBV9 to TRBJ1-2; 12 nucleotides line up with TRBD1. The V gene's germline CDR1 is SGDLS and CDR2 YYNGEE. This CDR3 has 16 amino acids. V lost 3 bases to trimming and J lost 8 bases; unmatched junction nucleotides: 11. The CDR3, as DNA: TGTGCCAGCAGCGCTGAGGGACAGGGGGCGAGGGGGGGCTACACCTTC. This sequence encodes CASSAEGQGARGGYTF.

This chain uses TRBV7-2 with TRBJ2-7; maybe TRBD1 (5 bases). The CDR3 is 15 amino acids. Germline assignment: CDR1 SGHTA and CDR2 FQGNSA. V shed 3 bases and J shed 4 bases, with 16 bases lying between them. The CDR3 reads CASSLDTLYLYEQYF. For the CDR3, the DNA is TGTGCCAGCAGCTTGGACACCTTATACCTTTACGAGCAGTACTTC.

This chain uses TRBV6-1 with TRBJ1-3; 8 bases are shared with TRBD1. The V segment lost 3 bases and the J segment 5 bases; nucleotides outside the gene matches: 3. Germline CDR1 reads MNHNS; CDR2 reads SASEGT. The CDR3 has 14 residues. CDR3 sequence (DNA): TGTGCCAGCAGTGAGGGGACAGGTAGAAACACCATATATTTT. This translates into CASSEGTGRNTIYF.

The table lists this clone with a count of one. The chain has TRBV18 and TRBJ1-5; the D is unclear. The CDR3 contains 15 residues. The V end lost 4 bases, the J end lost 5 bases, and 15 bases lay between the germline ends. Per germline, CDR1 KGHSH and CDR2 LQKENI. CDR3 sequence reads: CASSRTDQTYQPQHF. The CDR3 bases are TGTGCCAGCTCACGAACAGATCAAACCTATCAGCCCCAGCATTTT.

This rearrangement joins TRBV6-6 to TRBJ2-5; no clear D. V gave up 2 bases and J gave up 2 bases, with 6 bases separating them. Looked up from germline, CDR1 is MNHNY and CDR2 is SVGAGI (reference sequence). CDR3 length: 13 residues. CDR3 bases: TGTGCCAGCAGTTACGCGTATCAAGAGACCCAGTACTTC. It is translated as CASSYAYQETQYF.

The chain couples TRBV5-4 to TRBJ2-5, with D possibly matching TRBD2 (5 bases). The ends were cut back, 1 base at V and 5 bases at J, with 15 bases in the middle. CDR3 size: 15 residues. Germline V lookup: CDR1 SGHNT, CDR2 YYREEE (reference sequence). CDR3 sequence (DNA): TGTGCCAGCAGCTTGCTCCCGGGATCCGGGGAGACCCAGTACTTC. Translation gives CASSLLPGSGETQYF.

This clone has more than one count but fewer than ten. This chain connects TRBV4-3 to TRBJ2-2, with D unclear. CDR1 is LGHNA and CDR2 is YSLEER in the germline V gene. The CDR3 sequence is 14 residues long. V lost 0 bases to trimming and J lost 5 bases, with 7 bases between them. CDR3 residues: CASSQERRTGELFF. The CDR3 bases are TGCGCCAGCAGCCAAGAGAGGCGGACCGGGGAGCTGTTTTTT.

CDR3 sequence (DNA): TGTGCCAGCAGAGAGGGGGGGACTGAAGCTTTCTTT. This translates into CASREGGTEAFF. The chain employs TRBV6-5 and TRBJ1-1, with D tentatively TRBD1 (6 bases). The CDR3 consists of 12 residues. V lost 6 bases and J 5 bases, leaving 10 bases between the germline ends. Germline CDR1 is MNHEY and CDR2 is SVGAGI.

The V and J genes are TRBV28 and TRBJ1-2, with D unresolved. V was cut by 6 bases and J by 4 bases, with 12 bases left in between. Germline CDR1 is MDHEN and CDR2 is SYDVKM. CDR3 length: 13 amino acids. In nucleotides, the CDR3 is TGTGCCAGCAGCTCGCATAGTCCCTATGGCTACACCTTC. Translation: CASSSHSPYGYTF.

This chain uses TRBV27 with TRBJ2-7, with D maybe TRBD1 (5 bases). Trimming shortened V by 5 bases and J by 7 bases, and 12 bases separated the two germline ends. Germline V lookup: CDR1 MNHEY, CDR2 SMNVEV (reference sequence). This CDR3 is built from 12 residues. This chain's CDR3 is CASSLAGREQYF. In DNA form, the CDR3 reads TGTGCCAGCAGTCTCGCAGGGCGGGAGCAGTACTTC.

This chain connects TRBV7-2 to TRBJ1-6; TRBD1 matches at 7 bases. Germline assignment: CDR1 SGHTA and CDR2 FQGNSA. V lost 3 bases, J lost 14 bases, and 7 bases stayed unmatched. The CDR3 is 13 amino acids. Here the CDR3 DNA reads TGTGCCAGCAGCTTCTCTCAAACAGGGGCCCTCCACTTT. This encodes CASSFSQTGALHF.

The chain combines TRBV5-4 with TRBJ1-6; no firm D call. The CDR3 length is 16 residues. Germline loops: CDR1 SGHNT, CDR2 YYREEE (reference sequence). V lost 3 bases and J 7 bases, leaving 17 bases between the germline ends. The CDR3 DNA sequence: TGTGCCAGCAGCTCTGACACACCGATCCGAAATTCACCCCTCCACTTT. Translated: CASSSDTPIRNSPLHF.

For the CDR3, the DNA is TGCGCCAGCAGCTTGGCGGGGGGACTGACCTACGAGCAGTACTTC. This sequence encodes CASSLAGGLTYEQYF. V is TRBV5-1 and J is TRBJ2-7, with 7 bases matching TRBD2. The CDR3 has 15 amino acids. J lost 2 bases, V lost 0 bases, and 5 bases had no gene match. Germline CDR1 and CDR2: SGHRS and YFSETQ. The full variable domain, completed using reference TRBV5-1 and TRBJ2-7, is KAGVTQTPRYLIKTRGQQVTLSCSPISGHRSVSWYQQTPGQGLQFLFEYFSETQRNKGNFPGRFSGRQFSNSRSEMNVSTLELGDSALYLCASSLAGGLTYEQYFGPGTRLTVT.

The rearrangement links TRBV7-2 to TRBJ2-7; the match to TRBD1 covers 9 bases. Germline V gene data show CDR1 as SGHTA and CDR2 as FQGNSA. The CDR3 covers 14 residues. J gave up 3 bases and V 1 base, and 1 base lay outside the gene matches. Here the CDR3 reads CASSLETGGYEQYF. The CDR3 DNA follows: TGTGCCAGCAGCTTAGAGACAGGGGGCTACGAGCAGTACTTC.

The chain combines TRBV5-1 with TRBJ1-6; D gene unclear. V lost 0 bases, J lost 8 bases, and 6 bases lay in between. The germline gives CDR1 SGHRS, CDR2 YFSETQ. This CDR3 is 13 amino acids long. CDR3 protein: CASSLDSYSPLHF. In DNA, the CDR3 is TGCGCCAGCAGCTTGGACAGTTATTCACCCCTCCACTTT.

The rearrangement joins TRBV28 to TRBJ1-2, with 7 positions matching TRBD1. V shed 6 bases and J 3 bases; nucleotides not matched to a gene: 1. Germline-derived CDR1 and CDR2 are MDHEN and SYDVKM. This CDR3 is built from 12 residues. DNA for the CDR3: TGTGCCAGCAGGGGGACAGACTATGGCTACACCTTC. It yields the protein CASRGTDYGYTF.

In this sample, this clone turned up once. The CDR3 bases are TGTGCCAGTAGTGCCTTGACAGGGGGAAACACAGATACGCAGTATTTT. It specifies CASSALTGGNTDTQYF. The V and J genes are TRBV19 and TRBJ2-3, with TRBD1 matching over 9 bases. Per germline, CDR1 LNHDA and CDR2 SQIVND (reference sequence). Losses at the gene ends were 5 bases for V and 2 bases for J; bases not matched to a gene: 8. The CDR3 is 16 residues long.

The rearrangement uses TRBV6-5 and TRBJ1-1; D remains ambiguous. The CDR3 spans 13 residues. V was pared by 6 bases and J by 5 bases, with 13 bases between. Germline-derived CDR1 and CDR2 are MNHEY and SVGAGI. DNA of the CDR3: TGTGCCAGCAGGCACCCGGCCGGGACTGAAGCTTTCTTT. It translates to CASRHPAGTEAFF.

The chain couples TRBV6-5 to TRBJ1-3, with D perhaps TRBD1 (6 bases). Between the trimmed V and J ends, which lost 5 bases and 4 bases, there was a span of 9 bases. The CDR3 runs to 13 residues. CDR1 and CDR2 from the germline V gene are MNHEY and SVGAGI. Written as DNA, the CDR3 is TGTGCCAGCAGTACAGGGACAGGAAACACCATATATTTT. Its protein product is CASSTGTGNTIYF.

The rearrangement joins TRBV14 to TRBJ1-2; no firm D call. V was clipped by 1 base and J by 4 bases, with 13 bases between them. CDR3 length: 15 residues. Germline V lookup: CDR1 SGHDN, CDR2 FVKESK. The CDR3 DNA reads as TGTGCCAGCAGCCAAGGAGTGGGAGAAAGCTATGGCTACACCTTC. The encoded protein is CASSQGVGESYGYTF.

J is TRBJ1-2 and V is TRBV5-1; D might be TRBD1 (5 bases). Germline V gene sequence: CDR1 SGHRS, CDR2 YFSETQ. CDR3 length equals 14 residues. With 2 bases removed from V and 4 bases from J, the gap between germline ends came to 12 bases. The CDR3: CASSFGGPSYGYTF. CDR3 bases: TGCGCCAGCAGCTTCGGGGGTCCGAGCTATGGCTACACCTTC.

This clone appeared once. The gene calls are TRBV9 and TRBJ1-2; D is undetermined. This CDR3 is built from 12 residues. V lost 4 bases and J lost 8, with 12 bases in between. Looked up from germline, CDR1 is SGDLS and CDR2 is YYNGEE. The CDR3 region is CASSHRRNGYTF. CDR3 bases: TGTGCCAGCAGCCATCGCAGGAACGGCTACACCTTC. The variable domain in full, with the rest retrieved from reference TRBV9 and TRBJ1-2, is DSGVTQTPKHLITATGQRVTLRCSPRSGDLSVYWYQQSLDQGLQFLIQYYNGEERAKGNILERFSAQQFPDLHSELNLSSLELGDSALYFCASSHRRNGYTFGSGTRLTVV.

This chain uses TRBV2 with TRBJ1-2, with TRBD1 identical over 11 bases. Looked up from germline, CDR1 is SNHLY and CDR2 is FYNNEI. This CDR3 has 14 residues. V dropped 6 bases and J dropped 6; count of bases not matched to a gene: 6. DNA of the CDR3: TGTGCCAGCAGGGACAGGGGGCTGGTACATGGCTACACCTTC. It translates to CASRDRGLVHGYTF.

CDR3 loop: CASSFSPPPNYGYTF. The CDR3 DNA follows: TGTGCCAGCAGCTTCTCCCCCCCTCCTAACTATGGCTACACCTTC. The V and J genes are TRBV5-8 and TRBJ1-2, with D unclear. V was trimmed by 2 bases and J by 0 bases, leaving 11 bases between them. This CDR3 is 15 amino acids long. Germline CDR1 is SGHTS and CDR2 is YDEGEE.

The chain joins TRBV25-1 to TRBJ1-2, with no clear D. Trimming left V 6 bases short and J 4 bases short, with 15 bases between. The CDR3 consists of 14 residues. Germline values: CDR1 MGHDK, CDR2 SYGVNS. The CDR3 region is CASSPDLSGYGYTF. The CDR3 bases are TGTGCCAGCAGCCCCGACCTTTCGGGCTATGGCTACACCTTC.